This TCR beta chain comes out of a study of human T cells and chemical hapten exposure. Broader study findings: Patch test score rose with PT1 expanded TCRs, significant at 8, 16, 32, not 4.

Sample time point: patch test 2, 6 weeks after DPC sensitization. Stated treatment: therapeutic diphenylcyclopropenone sensitization with weekly scalp DPC. The CDR3 is made up of 20 amino acids. The germline gives CDR1 SNHLY, CDR2 FYNNEI. V lost 6 bases to trimming and J lost 4 bases, with 30 bases between them. MiXCR, applied by TCRdb to the RACE reads, yields one record per CDR3 protein. The data contain approximately 80,000 distinct CDR3 sequences, roughly 10% of them singletons. This clonotype showed up many times. Its antigen remains unknown. The J gene is TRBJ2-2, the V gene TRBV2; tentative D call: TRBD1 (6 bases). Sequenced here: whole blood, sampled in connection with sensitization to the hapten diphenylcyclopropenone (DPC). The TCR comes from a woman aged 25 to 39 with alopecia areata. Some clones in this sample may be carry-over from other donors' samples. CDR3 in DNA: TGTGCCAGCAGCGTTCCCAGGACAGACGACTTCGTACCCATCACCGGGGAGCTGTTTTTT. Amino acid sequence: CASSVPRTDDFVPITGELFF.